This T cell receptor beta chain is drawn from a study of T cell responses to AZD1222 COVID-19 vaccine. Notes on the study in general: The donor group comprised mostly white British people and more females; the analysis possibly underestimated clonal diversity.

V trimming: 2 bases; J trimming: 1 base; junction bases outside the gene matches: 2. The CDR3 is 15 amino acids. Germline V gene lookup returns CDR1 SGHRS and CDR2 YFSETQ. Repertoires were generated with immunoSEQ multiplex PCR, while TCRdb's copy carries only in-frame clones and drops some. The table has 150,000 to 200,000 clones, around 93% seen once. On this clone itself: Its antigen is currently unknown.

This rearrangement joins TRBV5-1 to TRBJ2-1; 8 bases line up with TRBD2. This clonotype was obtained from an adult in good health. The specimen was peripheral blood, collected on day 0 of AZD1222 vaccination. The CDR3 here is CASSLERGSYNEQFF. DNA of the CDR3: TGCGCCAGCAGCTTAGAGCGGGGGTCCTACAATGAGCAGTTCTTC.